This T cell receptor beta chain was sequenced during a study of shared T cell receptors in the human thymus. With 1 base clipped from V and 5 bases from J, the junction kept 16 bases outside the gene matches. The CDR3 has 18 amino acids. Germline CDR1 and CDR2: LNHNV and YYDKDF (reference sequence). TCRdb's copy holds only in-frame clones and misses some; the assay was immunoSEQ multiplex PCR. Of 700,000 or so clones in the sample, roughly 85% were seen once. The same data also went into a second study, on human thymus T cells. That investigation notes: Corrective cardiac operations yielded the resected thymus tissue. Thymic as well as blood repertoires seemed to favor certain V and J genes unevenly. The related literature has documented a marked overlap of thymic repertoires among unrelated individuals.

The sample was thymocytes. The sequence was obtained from a girl less than two years old with a congenital heart defect. V is TRBV15 and J is TRBJ1-2, with 7 bases lining up with TRBD1. The CDR3 here is CATSRARGISGTAYGYTF. As DNA, the CDR3 is TGTGCCACCAGCAGAGCCAGGGGGATCTCCGGGACAGCTTATGGCTACACCTTC.